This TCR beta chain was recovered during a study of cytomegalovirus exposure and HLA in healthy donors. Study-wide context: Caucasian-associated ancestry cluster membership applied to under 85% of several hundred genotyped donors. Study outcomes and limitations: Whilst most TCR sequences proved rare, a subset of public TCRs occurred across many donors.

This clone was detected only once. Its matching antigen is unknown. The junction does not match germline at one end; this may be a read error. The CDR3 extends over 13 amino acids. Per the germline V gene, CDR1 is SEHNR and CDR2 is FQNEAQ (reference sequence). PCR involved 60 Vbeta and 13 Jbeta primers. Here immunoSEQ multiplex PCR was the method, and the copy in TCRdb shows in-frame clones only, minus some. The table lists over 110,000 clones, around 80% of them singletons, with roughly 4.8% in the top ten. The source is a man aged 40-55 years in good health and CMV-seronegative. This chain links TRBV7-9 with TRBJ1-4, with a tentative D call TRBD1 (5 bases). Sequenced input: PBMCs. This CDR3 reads CSSSLDSNEKLFF. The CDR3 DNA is TGTTCCAGCAGCCTAGACAGTAATGAAAAACTGTTTTTT.